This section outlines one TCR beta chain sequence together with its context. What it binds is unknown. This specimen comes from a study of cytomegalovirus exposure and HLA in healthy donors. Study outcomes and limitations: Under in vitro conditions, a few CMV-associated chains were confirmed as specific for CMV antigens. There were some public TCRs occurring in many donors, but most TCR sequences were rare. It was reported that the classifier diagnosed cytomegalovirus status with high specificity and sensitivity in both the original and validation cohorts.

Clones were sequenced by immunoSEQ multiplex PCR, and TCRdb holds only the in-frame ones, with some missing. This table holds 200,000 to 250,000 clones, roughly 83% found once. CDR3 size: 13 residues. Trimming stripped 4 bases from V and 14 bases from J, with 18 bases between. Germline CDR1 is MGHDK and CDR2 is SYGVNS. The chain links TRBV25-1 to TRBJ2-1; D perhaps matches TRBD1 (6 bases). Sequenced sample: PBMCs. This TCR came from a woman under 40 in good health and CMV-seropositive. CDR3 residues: CASSAGQVTEKFF. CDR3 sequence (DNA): TGTGCCAGCAGTGCGGGACAAGTAACAGAGAAGTTCTTC.